This entry lists 6 T cell receptor beta chains sequenced from one sample in a study of T-cell memory formation after mild COVID-19. TCRdb used MiXCR to reprocess the 5' RACE reads, holding one entry per CDR3 protein. Seen here are about 340,000 distinct CDR3 sequences, roughly 15% observed once, and the top ten hold about a fifth. Sequencing used PBMCs or a T cell subset sorted from them (not recorded which). These TCRs come from a young man who had mild COVID-19 (a few samples of this study predate the infection). Cell type and time point are not known.

This clonotype has a single count. The chain's CDR3 is CSARGGLLGETQYF. DNA of the CDR3: TGCAGTGCTAGAGGGGGACTACTCGGAGAGACCCAGTACTTC. The chain joins TRBV20-1 to TRBJ2-5; TRBD2 matches 7 bases. The germline V gene encodes CDR1 DFQATT and CDR2 SNEGSKA (reference sequence). The CDR3 sequence is 14 residues long. Trimming took 1 base from V and 4 from J; bases not matched to a gene: 6.

V is TRBV5-1 and J is TRBJ2-7, with 7 bases lining up with TRBD1. The CDR3 has 14 residues. In germline, CDR1 is SGHRS, CDR2 YFSETQ. With V trimmed by 7 bases and J by 2 bases, 9 bases remained unmatched. CDR3: CASRWTGGPYEQYF. The CDR3 DNA reads as TGCGCCAGCCGCTGGACAGGAGGCCCCTACGAGCAGTACTTC.

The genes are TRBV7-6 and TRBJ2-3, with 11 bases identical to TRBD2. Germline CDR1 reads SGHVS; CDR2 reads FNYEAQ. The CDR3 sequence is 17 residues long. V trimming: 0 bases; J trimming: 4 bases; junction bases outside the gene matches: 6. The CDR3 region is CASSLAGELAGADTQYF. The CDR3 nucleotides are TGTGCCAGCAGCTTAGCAGGGGAACTAGCGGGGGCAGATACGCAGTATTTT.

In this sample, this clonotype turned up a few times. DNA of the CDR3: TGCAGCGTTGGCGAACGGACAGGGGGCAATCAGCCCCAGCATTTT. Protein: CSVGERTGGNQPQHF. This chain joins TRBV29-1 and TRBJ1-5, with TRBD1 identical over 9 bases. The CDR3 has 15 residues. Germline trimming cut 4 bases from V and 2 bases from J; bases unmatched to any gene: 6. CDR1 SQVTM and CDR2 ANQGSEA come from the germline V gene. Based on the CDR3 plus reference TRBV29-1 and TRBJ1-5, the full variable domain is SAVISQKPSRDICQRGTSLTIQCQVDSQVTMMFWYRQQPGQSLTLIATANQGSEATYESGFVIDKFPISRPNLTFSTLTVSNMSPEDSSIYLCSVGERTGGNQPQHFGDGTRLSIL.

This rearrangement joins TRBV6-5 to TRBJ2-7; 8 bases are a match to TRBD2. The CDR3 covers 17 residues. CDR1 is MNHEY and CDR2 is SVGAGI in the germline V gene. V dropped 0 bases and J dropped 2; count of bases not matched to a gene: 9. The CDR3 DNA reads as TGTGCCAGCAGTTACTCGATCCCCGCGGGGGGTACCTACGAGCAGTACTTC. This codes for CASSYSIPAGGTYEQYF.

This clonotype was detected only a few times. The rearrangement joins TRBV5-1 to TRBJ2-1, with D hard to call. This CDR3 is built from 14 residues. V was clipped by 1 base and J by 5 bases, with 10 bases between them. Germline V gene data show CDR1 as SGHRS and CDR2 as YFSETQ. In nucleotides, the CDR3 is TGCGCCAGCAGCTTGCAGCAGGCGAACAATGAGCAGTTCTTC. The encoded protein is CASSLQQANNEQFF.